Each of the 26 T cell receptor beta chains below was sequenced from the same sample in a study of radiotherapy plus CTLA-4 blockade in lung cancer. Clones were sequenced by immunoSEQ multiplex PCR, and TCRdb holds only the in-frame ones, with some missing. Among approximately 25,000 clones, about three quarters were seen once, and the ten largest hold approximately 3.8%. The sequences come from peripheral blood, collected from a patient treated with radiotherapy plus ipilimumab. These receptors were obtained from a human donor with non-small cell lung cancer who had stable disease on radiotherapy plus ipilimumab.

This clone is a singleton in its sample. The chain carries TRBV27 and TRBJ1-5, with 7 bases matching TRBD1. The CDR3 loop spans 15 amino acids. The germline CDR1 and CDR2 sequences are MNHEY and SMNVEV (reference sequence). J lost 2 bases, V lost 7 bases, and 8 bases had no gene match. Here the CDR3 DNA reads TGTGCCAGCAAGGGGGCAGGTAACGGCAATCAGCCCCAGCATTTT. It specifies CASKGAGNGNQPQHF.

The sample holds a few counts of this clone. The chain joins TRBV11-1 to TRBJ2-7, with D possibly being TRBD2 (6 bases). The CDR3 is 14 residues long. Trimming took off 5 bases at V and 2 bases at J, with 13 bases between the two ends. Germline loops: CDR1 SGHAT, CDR2 FQDESV (reference sequence). The DNA of the CDR3 is TGTGCCAGCAGCCCCCGGGACTTGGCCTACGAGCAGTACTTC. This translates into CASSPRDLAYEQYF.

This chain connects TRBV6-6 to TRBJ1-1; no clear D gene. Trimming left V 6 bases short and J 4 bases short, with 9 bases between. Germline V gives CDR1 MNHNY, CDR2 SVGAGI (reference sequence). The CDR3 is 12 residues long. CDR3 nucleotide sequence: TGTGCCAGCAGGGTTGAAGGCACTGAAGCTTTCTTT. This gives the protein CASRVEGTEAFF.

The rearrangement joins TRBV2 to TRBJ1-5, with D possibly TRBD1 on 6 matching bases. Per germline, CDR1 SNHLY and CDR2 FYNNEI. This CDR3 region has 14 residues. The V end lost 5 bases, the J end lost 1 base, and 9 bases lay between the germline ends. CDR3 loop: CASSPGASNQPQHF. CDR3 sequence (DNA): TGTGCCAGCAGTCCAGGGGCGAGCAATCAGCCCCAGCATTTT.

The chain joins TRBV6-5 to TRBJ1-2, with 11 positions matching TRBD1. The CDR3 sequence is 14 residues long. Unmatched junction bases numbered 4, after V lost 2 bases and J lost 8 bases. Germline values: CDR1 MNHEY, CDR2 SVGAGI. CDR3 residues: CASSYGQGAGGYTF. The CDR3 bases are TGTGCCAGCAGTTACGGACAGGGGGCGGGAGGCTACACCTTC.

The J gene is TRBJ1-4, the V gene TRBV4-2; TRBD1 is a possible D gene (6 bases). The V end was cut by 4 bases, the J end by 3 bases, with 21 bases between. Germline V gene data show CDR1 as LGHNA and CDR2 as YNFKEQ. The CDR3 has 18 residues. DNA for the CDR3: TGTGCCAGCAGCCTAAAGGGTGGGGGGGGGCTGGCTAATGAAAAACTGTTTTTT. The encoded protein is CASSLKGGGGLANEKLFF.

The genes are TRBV11-2 and TRBJ2-1; TRBD1 matches at 8 bases. CDR1 is SGHAT and CDR2 is FQNNGV in the germline V gene. The CDR3 length is 14 residues. J lost 9 bases, V lost 4 bases, and 8 bases had no gene match. Here the CDR3 reads CASSSGTGRSEQFF. As DNA, the CDR3 is TGTGCCAGCAGCTCCGGGACAGGTAGGAGTGAGCAGTTCTTC.

This chain uses TRBV19 with TRBJ2-1; tentatively, D is TRBD1 (5 bases). The CDR3 totals 17 residues. The germline V gene has CDR1 LNHDA and CDR2 SQIVND (reference sequence). V was trimmed by 6 bases and J by 5 bases, leaving 23 bases between them. The CDR3 nucleotides read TGTGCCAGTAGCGACTCGCCAGGGCTTCCCATGGACAATGAGCAGTTCTTC. Protein sequence: CASSDSPGLPMDNEQFF.

The V gene is TRBV5-1, the J gene TRBJ2-1, with D hard to call. The germline V gene has CDR1 SGHRS and CDR2 YFSETQ. V was pared by 2 bases and J by 3 bases, with 3 bases between. The CDR3 is 12 residues long. CDR3 residues: CASSFDYNEQFF. The CDR3 DNA reads TGCGCCAGCAGCTTCGACTACAATGAGCAGTTCTTC.

The chain joins TRBV11-1 to TRBJ2-7; TRBD1 might be the D (6 bases). The CDR3 spans 13 residues. The germline gives CDR1 SGHAT, CDR2 FQDESV (reference sequence). With 3 bases removed from V and 2 bases from J, the gap between germline ends came to 8 bases. The CDR3 coding sequence is TGTGCCAGCAGCTTGGACAGCACCTACGAGCAGTACTTC. It codes for CASSLDSTYEQYF.

The chain carries TRBV5-1 and TRBJ2-5; 7 nucleotides line up with TRBD2. V was clipped by 4 bases and J by 5 bases; unmatched bases: 8. Germline loops: CDR1 SGHRS, CDR2 YFSETQ. This CDR3 contains 14 residues. As DNA, the CDR3 is TGCGCCAGCAGCCAAACTAGCGAGAGGGAGACCCAGTACTTC. Translating gives CASSQTSERETQYF.

The chain is built from TRBV19 and TRBJ1-5; D unresolved. The CDR3 extends over 15 amino acids. Trimming cost V 6 bases and J 4 bases, with 16 bases left between them. The V gene's germline CDR1 is LNHDA and CDR2 SQIVND (reference sequence). This chain's CDR3 is CASSLGYRRNQPQHF. As DNA, the CDR3 is TGTGCCAGTAGCTTGGGTTACAGACGTAATCAGCCCCAGCATTTT.

CDR3 protein: CASSFPSDEQFF. In nucleotides, the CDR3 is TGTGCCAGCAGCTTTCCATCGGATGAGCAGTTCTTC. V usage is TRBV11-3 and J usage is TRBJ2-1, with unresolved D. Germline lookup yields CDR1 SGHNT and CDR2 YENEEA. The CDR3 length is 12 residues. Trimming shortened V by 3 bases and J by 8 bases, and 8 bases separated the two germline ends.

The chain carries TRBV7-2 and TRBJ1-4; TRBD1 might be the D (6 bases). The CDR3 totals 17 residues. Trimming removed 5 bases from V and 4 bases from J, with 20 bases in between. CDR1 SGHTA and CDR2 FQGNSA come from the germline V gene. The CDR3: CASSPRRVRGSNEKLFF. Written as DNA, the CDR3 is TGTGCCAGCAGCCCCCGGAGAGTTAGGGGGAGTAATGAAAAACTGTTTTTT.

This chain joins TRBV13 and TRBJ2-1; possibly TRBD1 for D (5 bases). CDR3 length equals 15 residues. Germline lookup yields CDR1 PRHDT and CDR2 FYEKMQ (reference sequence). The V end was cut by 4 bases, the J end by 0 bases, with 10 bases between. CDR3 loop: CASSSDIYSYNEQFF. In DNA, the CDR3 is TGTGCCAGCAGCTCGGACATATACTCCTACAATGAGCAGTTCTTC.

This chain uses TRBV18 with TRBJ2-6; D is undetermined. Germline CDR1 is KGHSH and CDR2 is LQKENI. The CDR3 loop spans 16 amino acids. Trimming removed 3 bases at V and 0 bases at J, with 9 bases between. The CDR3 DNA follows: TGTGCCAGCTCACCGAGTACGTCCTCTGGGGCCAACGTCCTGACTTTC. It specifies CASSPSTSSGANVLTF.

The rearrangement joins TRBV4-1 to TRBJ2-2, with D hard to call. The CDR3 has 11 amino acids. From germline, CDR1 is MGHRA and CDR2 YSYEKL. Trimming took off 5 bases at V and 7 bases at J, with 5 bases between the two ends. This CDR3 is CASSLNGELFF. DNA of the CDR3: TGCGCCAGCAGCTTAAACGGGGAGCTGTTTTTT.

The chain couples TRBV5-1 to TRBJ2-7, with a tentative D call TRBD1 (6 bases). Germline V gene sequence: CDR1 SGHRS, CDR2 YFSETQ. The CDR3 runs 15 residues. Trimming left V 0 bases short and J 2 bases short, with 12 bases between. The CDR3 DNA sequence: TGCGCCAGCAGCTTGGTTGGGGCAGGGGCCTACGAGCAGTACTTC. This sequence encodes CASSLVGAGAYEQYF.

This clone was observed a single time. The rearrangement links TRBV7-9 to TRBJ1-4; 10 nucleotides line up with TRBD1. CDR1 SEHNR and CDR2 FQNEAQ come from the germline V gene (reference sequence). V shed 4 bases, J shed 0 bases, and the junction held 5 bases outside the gene matches. The CDR3 runs 17 residues. CDR3: CASSWGQGTSTNEKLFF. CDR3 DNA sequence: TGTGCCAGCAGCTGGGGACAGGGGACTTCAACTAATGAAAAACTGTTTTTT.

The genes are TRBV14 and TRBJ1-1; D uncertain. The ends were cut back, 4 bases at V and 0 bases at J, with 9 bases in the middle. CDR1 and CDR2 from the germline V gene are SGHDN and FVKESK. The CDR3 length is 14 residues. The CDR3 DNA follows: TGTGCCAGCAGCCCCCCTGGCATGAACACTGAAGCTTTCTTT. Translated, it gives CASSPPGMNTEAFF.

This chain connects TRBV7-9 to TRBJ2-3; 9 bases are shared with TRBD2. V lost 3 bases, J lost 4 bases, and 5 bases stayed unmatched. The CDR3 has 15 amino acids. Germline V gene sequence: CDR1 SEHNR, CDR2 FQNEAQ (reference sequence). CDR3 nucleotides: TGTGCCAGCAGCTTGGGCGGGAGGGGCGCAGATACGCAGTATTTT. The encoded protein is CASSLGGRGADTQYF.

The CDR3 here is CASTSMRGAQFF. As DNA, the CDR3 is TGTGCCAGCACCTCCATGCGAGGGGCGCAGTTCTTC. The rearrangement joins TRBV28 to TRBJ2-1; D is perhaps TRBD1 or TRBD2 (5 bases each). From germline, CDR1 is MDHEN and CDR2 SYDVKM. Between the trimmed V and J ends, which lost 7 bases and 12 bases, there was a span of 16 bases. The CDR3 runs 12 residues.

V gene TRBV11-3 combines with J gene TRBJ2-7; D may be TRBD1 (5 bases). CDR1 is SGHNT, CDR2 YENEEA, per germline. The CDR3 contains 14 residues. The V gene lost 5 bases and the J gene lost 3 bases, with 14 bases spanning the gap. The CDR3: CASSPGILDYEQYF. In nucleotides, the CDR3 is TGTGCCAGCAGCCCAGGGATCCTCGACTACGAGCAGTACTTC.

This sequence joins TRBV20-1 and TRBJ2-1; 8 nucleotides line up with TRBD2. The ends lost 5 bases at V and 10 bases at J; junction bases unmatched: 4. CDR1 is DFQATT and CDR2 is SNEGSKA in the germline V gene (reference sequence). The CDR3 has 11 residues. This CDR3 is CSASLAGEQFF. DNA of the CDR3: TGCAGTGCTTCCTTAGCGGGGGAGCAGTTCTTC.

The chain combines TRBV5-1 with TRBJ1-3; perhaps TRBD1 as D (5 bases). Trimming shortened V by 3 bases and J by 1 base, and 5 bases separated the two germline ends. This CDR3 is 13 amino acids long. The germline CDR1 and CDR2 sequences are SGHRS and YFSETQ. This chain's CDR3 is CASSSGSGNTIYF. The CDR3 DNA sequence: TGCGCCAGCAGCTCAGGGTCTGGAAACACCATATATTTT.

The chain joins TRBV4-2 to TRBJ2-3; TRBD2 agrees at 10 bases. Looked up from germline, CDR1 is LGHNA and CDR2 is YNFKEQ. Trimming took 3 bases from V and 2 from J; bases not matched to a gene: 17. The CDR3 contains 20 residues. The CDR3 region is CASSHETRTSGGGYTDTQYF. The CDR3 region has the DNA TGTGCCAGCAGCCATGAAACCAGGACTAGCGGAGGGGGGTACACAGATACGCAGTATTTT.